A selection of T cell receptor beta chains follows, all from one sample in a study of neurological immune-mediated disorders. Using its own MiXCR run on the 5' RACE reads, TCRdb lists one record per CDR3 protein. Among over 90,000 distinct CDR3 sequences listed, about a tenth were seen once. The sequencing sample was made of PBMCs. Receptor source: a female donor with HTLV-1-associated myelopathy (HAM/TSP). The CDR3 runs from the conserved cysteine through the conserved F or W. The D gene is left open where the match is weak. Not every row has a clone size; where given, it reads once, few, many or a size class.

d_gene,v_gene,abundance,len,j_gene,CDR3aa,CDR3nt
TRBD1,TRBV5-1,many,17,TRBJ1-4,CASSRWAGTGGDEKLFF,TGCGCCAGCAGCAGGTGGGCCGGGACAGGGGGAGACGAAAAACTGTTTTTT
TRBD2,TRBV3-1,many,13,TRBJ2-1,CASSPSAGGQEFF,TGTGCCAGCAGCCCCTCTGCGGGGGGGCAGGAGTTCTTC
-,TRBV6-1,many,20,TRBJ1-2,CASSETAVMGLGGGTRGYTF,TGTGCCAGCAGTGAAACCGCAGTAATGGGGTTAGGAGGGGGAACTCGCGGCTACACCTTC
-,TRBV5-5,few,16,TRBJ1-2,CASSFGAQSGLYGYTF,TGTGCCAGCAGCTTCGGTGCCCAGTCAGGGCTCTATGGCTACACCTTC
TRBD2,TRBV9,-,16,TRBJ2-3,CASSEKSGGFTDTQYF,TGTGCCAGCAGTGAAAAAAGCGGGGGGTTCACAGATACGCAGTATTTT
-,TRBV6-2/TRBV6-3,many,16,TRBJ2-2,CASIPERMRNTGELFF,TGTGCCAGCATCCCGGAACGGATGAGAAACACCGGGGAGCTGTTTTTT
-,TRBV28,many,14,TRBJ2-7,CASSRLTGYWEQYF,TGTGCCAGCAGTAGACTAACAGGGTATTGGGAGCAGTACTTC
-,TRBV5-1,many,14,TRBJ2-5,CASSLTAGQETQYF,TGCGCCAGCAGCTTGACGGCGGGCCAAGAGACCCAGTACTTC
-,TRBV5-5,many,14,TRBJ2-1,CASSLPTVYDEQFF,TGTGCCAGCAGCCTACCCACAGTCTACGATGAGCAGTTCTTC
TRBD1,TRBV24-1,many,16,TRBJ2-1,CATSDSTGDSYNEQFF,TGTGCCACCAGTGATTCGACAGGGGACTCCTACAATGAGCAGTTCTTC
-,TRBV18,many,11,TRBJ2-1,CASSPENEQFF,TGTGCCAGCTCACCAGAAAATGAGCAGTTCTTC
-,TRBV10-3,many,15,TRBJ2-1,CAISESQGGQNEQFF,TGTGCCATCAGTGAGTCTCAAGGTGGGCAGAATGAGCAGTTCTTC
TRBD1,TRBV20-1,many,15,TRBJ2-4,CSAGTGAPNQDIQYF,TGCAGTGCCGGGACAGGCGCCCCAAACCAGGACATTCAGTACTTC
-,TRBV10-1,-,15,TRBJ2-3,CASSDGQQFTDTQYF,TGCGCCAGCAGTGATGGGCAGCAGTTCACAGATACGCAGTATTTT
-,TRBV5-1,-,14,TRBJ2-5,CASSSVTVQETQYF,TGCGCCAGCAGCTCAGTGACAGTCCAAGAGACCCAGTACTTC
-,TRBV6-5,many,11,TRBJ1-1,CASSTPGQAFF,TGTGCCAGCAGCACCCCGGGACAAGCTTTCTTT
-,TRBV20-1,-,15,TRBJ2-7,CSARYHDRLSYEQYF,TGCAGTGCTAGATACCACGACAGACTCTCCTACGAGCAGTACTTC
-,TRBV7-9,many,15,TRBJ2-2,CAGQTDRSNTGELFF,TGTGCCGGACAAACGGACAGATCGAACACCGGGGAGCTGTTTTTT
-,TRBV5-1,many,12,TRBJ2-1,CASSWSSNEQFF,TGCGCCAGCAGCTGGTCCTCCAATGAGCAGTTCTTC
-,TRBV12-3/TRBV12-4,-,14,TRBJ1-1,CASSGRGGGTEAFF,TGTGCCAGCAGTGGAAGGGGCGGTGGTACTGAAGCTTTCTTT